This T cell receptor beta chain appears in the sequencing data of a study of blood T cell repertoires in COVID-19. Turning to the study itself: COVID-19 samples, acute and convalescent, were from the United States, Italy and Spain. Sample material is recorded as cDNA or gDNA derived from T cells, B-cell-depleted T cells, or PBMCs.

The repertoire was sequenced with immunoSEQ multiplex PCR; TCRdb's copy has only in-frame clones and lacks some. The data contain more than 75,000 clones, 80% to 90% of them singletons. The CDR3 spans 15 residues. Looked up from germline, CDR1 is LNHDA and CDR2 is SQIVND (reference sequence). V shed 7 bases and J shed 0 bases, with 15 bases lying between them. Sequenced input: peripheral blood. The origin of this receptor is a man aged 55 to 70 with acute or convalescent COVID-19. The chain links TRBV19 to TRBJ1-2, with D possibly matching TRBD1 (6 bases). The CDR3 reads CASNTRQATNYGYTF. CDR3 nucleotide sequence: TGTGCCAGTAACACGCGACAGGCGACTAACTATGGCTACACCTTC.